This TCR beta chain appears in the sequencing data of a study of response to subunit inactivated influenza vaccine. Germline lookup yields CDR1 SGHRS and CDR2 YFSETQ. Trimming removed 0 bases from V and 0 bases from J, with 9 bases in between. CDR3 length equals 16 residues. This clonotype was counted ten times or more. Via MiXCR, TCRdb re-called the RT-PCR reads, giving one row per CDR3 protein. This table has roughly 620,000 distinct CDR3 sequences, around 11% appearing once. In addition, the sample was reused for a study of T cells expressing NK-cell markers. As that study records: Researchers built TCR beta cDNA using 5'RACE template switching with UMIs. The authors derived TCR beta repertoires from sorted CD3+CD56+NKG2C+, CD3+CD56+NKG2C- and CD3+CD56-NKG2C+ T cells. Serological testing identified most of the eight sequenced donors as HCMV-seropositive and one as seronegative. About 1.0-7.0% of CD8+ T cells in about six donors belonged to dominant NKG2C+ clonotypes. These same clonotypes (in several donors) also led the CD3+CD56-NKG2C+ fraction.

The V call is TRBV5-1, the J call TRBJ2-2, with D perhaps TRBD1 (6 bases). The TCR sequence derives from a man aged 50-59 years who received an inactivated influenza vaccine. Sequenced material: PBMCs from blood, taken on the day of vaccination. CDR3 sequence (DNA): TGCGCCAGCAGCTTGGGGGACACTGCGAACACCGGGGAGCTGTTTTTT. It is translated as CASSLGDTANTGELFF.